The TCR beta chain described here comes from a study of blood T cells in healthy people across ages. Primers used in a second PCR of about 7 to 12 cycles were a sample-barcoded 5' primer and a J-beta primer mix. TCRdb re-called the 5' RACE reads through MiXCR, storing one row per CDR3 protein. This sample yields some 710,000 distinct CDR3 sequences, of which around 45% are seen a single time; 15% to 20% belongs to the top ten. This clonotype occurred many times. The junction had 6 bases not matched to a gene; V was cut back by 4 bases and J by 6 bases. Germline CDR1 SGHTA, CDR2 FQGNSA. The CDR3 totals 14 residues.

The V and J genes are TRBV7-2 and TRBJ1-2, with TRBD1 matching over 9 bases. Sequenced: blood. This sequence originates from a man older than 75 in good health. The DNA of the CDR3 is TGTGCCAGCAGCTCCGGGACAGGGACCAATGGCTACACCTTC. It codes for CASSSGTGTNGYTF.